This T cell receptor beta chain was profiled in a study of shared clonotypes between healthy human individuals. Study context: Every donor yielded three CD4 naive, three CD4 memory, two CD8 naive and one CD8 memory plate. Study-wide findings and caveats: Between four donors, naive CD4 clonotypes were shared at a level of around 4.8%. The sampled material consisted only of blood, and tissue repertoires are likely to differ.

The naive CD8 fraction comprised CD45RO-negative cells positively selected for CCR7 and excluded terminally differentiated effector memory CD45RA+ cells. The deep-level immunoSEQ assay was used. The protocol was immunoSEQ multiplex PCR, while the TCRdb copy is restricted to in-frame clones and leaves out a portion. The sample records around 1,900,000 clones, 80% to 95% being singletons. About this clone itself: Its specificity is unknown.

Trimming removed 2 bases at V and 5 bases at J, with 10 bases between. CDR1 and CDR2 (germline): SGDLS, YYNGEE. The CDR3 is 13 residues long. This chain joins TRBV9 and TRBJ2-5; D call uncertain. The sequence came from a man younger than 35 in good health. Some clones in this sample may be carry-over from other donors' samples. Sequencing input: naive CD8+ T cells from PBMCs. The CDR3 sequence: CASSVHPQETQYF. In nucleotides, the CDR3 is TGTGCCAGCAGCGTCCACCCCCAGGAGACCCAGTACTTC.